This note documents a single T cell receptor beta chain sequence. The junction and the germline gene differ at one end; a read error may be behind it. This entry comes from a study of neurological immune-mediated disorders. This CDR3 has 15 residues. Germline loops: CDR1 KGHSH, CDR2 LQKENI. TCRdb re-analysed the 5' RACE reads in MiXCR, keeping a single row per CDR3 protein. The repertoire holds under 85,000 distinct CDR3 sequences, with about a tenth as singletons. This chain connects TRBV18 to TRBJ2-7; D may be TRBD1 (6 bases). Sequencing input: PBMCs. The receptor comes from a man aged 35-49 years in good health. The CDR3 region has the DNA TGTGCCAGCTCACCACTGGATCTGGGACACTACGAGCATTACTTC. The encoded protein is CASSPLDLGHYEHYF. Full variable domain (remainder filled in from reference TRBV18 and TRBJ2-7): NAGVMQNPRHLVRRRGQEARLRCSPMKGHSHVYWYRQLPEEGLKFMVYLQKENIIDESGMPKERFSAEFPKEGPSILRIQQVVRGDSAAYFCASSPLDLGHYEHYFGPGTRLTVT.